The 10 T cell receptor beta chains below come from one sample, sequenced in a study of naive and memory T cell subsets. The SP2 primer and nested alpha and beta constant region primers amplified ligated cDNA in four rounds. A single record per CDR3 protein comes from TCRdb applying MiXCR to the UMI-ligation and nested PCR reads. The table shows around 24,000 distinct CDR3 sequences, with roughly 5.2% occurring only once. The library had UMIs added by 3' ligation of an oligonucleotide to TCR cDNA. The sequenced sample was blood. All receptors come from an adult in good health.

In its sample, this clonotype was seen many times. This chain uses TRBV28 with TRBJ2-7; a possible D gene is TRBD1 (6 bases). This CDR3 contains 14 residues. CDR1 is MDHEN and CDR2 is SYDVKM in the germline V gene. V lost 6 bases, J lost 6 bases, and 18 bases lay in between. The CDR3 DNA is TGTGCCAGCAGGGTGACAGGTCAAGCCACCGAGCAGTACTTC. Encoded protein: CASRVTGQATEQYF. The variable domain in full, completed from reference TRBV28 and TRBJ2-7, reads DVKVTQSSRYLVKRTGEKVFLECVQDMDHENMFWYRQDPGLGLRLIYFSYDVKMKEKGDIPEGYSVSREKKERFSLILESASTNQTSMYLCASRVTGQATEQYFGPGTRLTVT.

As concerns this clonotype: A much bigger clone sits one base away, suggesting this may be a read error. The chain combines TRBV7-2 with TRBJ2-3; 7 bases agree with TRBD2. This CDR3 has 17 residues. J gave up 3 bases and V 10 bases, and 19 bases lay outside the gene matches. Germline assignment: CDR1 SGHTA and CDR2 FQGNSA. In DNA, the CDR3 is TGTGCCAACAGTCAACAAGCGGGCTGGGAGGGTACAGATACGCAGTATTTT. This codes for CANSQQAGWEGTDTQYF.

This clonotype was recorded at least ten times. The chain links TRBV6-5 to TRBJ2-7; 7 bases align to TRBD2. The CDR3 is made up of 14 amino acids. Trimming cost V 6 bases and J 7 bases; bases outside gene matches: 12. Germline V gene lookup returns CDR1 MNHEY and CDR2 SVGAGI. CDR3 DNA sequence: TGTGCCAGCAGGGGGGGGACTCCCTCGGGGGAGCAGTACTTC. Translation: CASRGGTPSGEQYF.

This clonotype came up many times. The gene calls are TRBV12-3 or TRBV12-4 and TRBJ1-4; D uncertain. Trimming pared 2 bases from V and 4 bases from J, leaving 2 bases between. This CDR3 spans 12 amino acids. The CDR3 DNA follows: TGTGCCAGCAGTTTAAGTAATGAAAAACTGTTTTTT. Protein: CASSLSNEKLFF.

In its sample, this clonotype was seen a few times. The genes are TRBV5-1 and TRBJ1-1; D unclear. The CDR3 runs to 14 residues. Germline-derived CDR1 and CDR2 are SGHRS and YFSETQ. V shed 5 bases and J shed 1 base, with 12 bases lying between them. CDR3 region: CASRAETKNTEAFF. In DNA, the CDR3 is TGCGCCAGCAGAGCAGAGACAAAGAACACTGAAGCTTTCTTT.

This clonotype was seen a handful of times. V usage is TRBV4-3 and J usage is TRBJ2-1; D perhaps matches TRBD2 (6 bases). The CDR3 contains 14 residues. Germline CDR1 and CDR2: LGHNA and YSLEER. Trimming took off 4 bases at V and 9 bases at J, with 16 bases between the two ends. CDR3 sequence (DNA): TGCGCCAGCAGCCGGGGACTCCTGCCAGCTGAGCAGTTCTTC. It encodes CASSRGLLPAEQFF.

This clonotype rates as medium-sized. The gene calls are TRBV29-1 and TRBJ1-1; unclear D gene. Trimming removed 3 bases from V and 1 base from J, with 6 bases in between. CDR3 length: 12 amino acids. Germline loops: CDR1 SQVTM, CDR2 ANQGSEA. CDR3 DNA: TGCAGCGTTGAGGGCGGGAACACTGAAGCTTTCTTT. It is translated as CSVEGGNTEAFF.

This clonotype has at least ten counts. V usage is TRBV29-1 and J usage is TRBJ2-1; D is unresolved. CDR1 SQVTM and CDR2 ANQGSEA come from the germline V gene. This CDR3 has 9 amino acids. V lost 8 bases and J 9 bases, leaving 8 bases between the germline ends. The CDR3 DNA is TGCAGCTCAGGCGGTGAGCAGTTCTTC. Protein: CSSGGEQFF.

The chain employs TRBV5-1 and TRBJ1-1; D is unclear. V was pared by 5 bases and J by 6 bases, with 20 bases between. The germline V gene has CDR1 SGHRS and CDR2 YFSETQ. There are 15 residues in the CDR3. CDR3 residues: CASRPNAGSVAEAFF. DNA of the CDR3: TGCGCCAGCAGGCCTAACGCAGGAAGCGTTGCTGAAGCTTTCTTT. The complete variable domain, with remaining parts taken from reference TRBV5-1 and TRBJ1-1, reads KAGVTQTPRYLIKTRGQQVTLSCSPISGHRSVSWYQQTPGQGLQFLFEYFSETQRNKGNFPGRFSGRQFSNSRSEMNVSTLELGDSALYLCASRPNAGSVAEAFFGQGTRLTVV.

This clonotype was detected many times. This rearrangement joins TRBV15 to TRBJ2-2; D remains unclear. Trimming shortened V by 0 bases and J by 0 bases, and 11 bases separated the two germline ends. This CDR3 is 17 amino acids long. Germline loops: CDR1 LNHNV, CDR2 YYDKDF (reference sequence). In DNA, the CDR3 is TGTGCCACCAGCAGAGATTTGAATGGCGCGAACACCGGGGAGCTGTTTTTT. It encodes CATSRDLNGANTGELFF.